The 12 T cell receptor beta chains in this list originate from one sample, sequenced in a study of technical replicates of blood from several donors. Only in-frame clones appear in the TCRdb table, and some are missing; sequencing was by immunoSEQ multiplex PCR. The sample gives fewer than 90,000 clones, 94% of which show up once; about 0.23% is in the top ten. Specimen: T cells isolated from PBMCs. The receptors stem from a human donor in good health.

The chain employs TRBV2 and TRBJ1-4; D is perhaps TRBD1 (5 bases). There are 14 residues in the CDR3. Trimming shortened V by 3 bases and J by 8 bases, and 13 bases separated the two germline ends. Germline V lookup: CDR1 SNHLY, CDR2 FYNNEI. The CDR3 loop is CASSDGGGREKLFF. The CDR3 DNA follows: TGTGCCAGCAGTGATGGGGGGGGTAGAGAAAAACTGTTTTTT.

The CDR3 DNA reads as TGTGCCAGCAGCAGCCCTAGCGGCAATGAGCAGTTCTTC. This gives the protein CASSSPSGNEQFF. This rearrangement joins TRBV7-9 to TRBJ2-1; 7 nucleotides agree with TRBD2. This CDR3 contains 13 residues. CDR1 and CDR2 (germline): SEHNR, FQNEAQ (reference sequence). After removal of 5 bases from V and 6 bases from J, the junction contained 4 bases not matched to a gene.

The CDR3 bases are TGTGCCAGCAGCACCCCGGGTGGTGGAAACACCATATATTTT. Encoded protein: CASSTPGGGNTIYF. The rearrangement links TRBV6-6 to TRBJ1-3, with D unclear. The germline CDR1 and CDR2 sequences are MNHNY and SVGAGI (reference sequence). The V gene lost 6 bases and the J gene lost 3 bases, with 12 bases spanning the gap. CDR3 size: 14 residues.

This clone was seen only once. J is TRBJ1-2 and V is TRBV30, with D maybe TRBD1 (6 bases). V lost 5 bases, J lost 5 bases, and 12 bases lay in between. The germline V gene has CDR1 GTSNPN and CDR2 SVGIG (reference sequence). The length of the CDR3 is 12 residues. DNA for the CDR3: TGTGCCTGGGGTGGCACAGGGTATGGCTACACCTTC. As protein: CAWGGTGYGYTF.

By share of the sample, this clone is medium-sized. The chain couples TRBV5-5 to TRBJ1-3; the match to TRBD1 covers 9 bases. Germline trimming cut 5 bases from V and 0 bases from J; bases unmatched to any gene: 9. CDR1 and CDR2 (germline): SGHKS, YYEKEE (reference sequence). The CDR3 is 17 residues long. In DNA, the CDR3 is TGTGCCAGCAGACGATCCCCGGGACAGGGCTCTGGAAACACCATATATTTT. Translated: CASRRSPGQGSGNTIYF. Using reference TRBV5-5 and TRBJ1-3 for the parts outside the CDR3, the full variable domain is DAGVTQSPTHLIKTRGQQVTLRCSPISGHKSVSWYQQVLGQGPQFIFQYYEKEERGRGNFPDRFSARQFPNYSSELNVNALLLGDSALYLCASRRSPGQGSGNTIYFGEGSWLTVV.

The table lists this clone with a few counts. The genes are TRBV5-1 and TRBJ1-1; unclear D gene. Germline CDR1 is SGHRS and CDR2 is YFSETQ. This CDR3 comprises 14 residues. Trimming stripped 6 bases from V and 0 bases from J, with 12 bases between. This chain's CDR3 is CASNRGGLNTEAFF. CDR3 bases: TGCGCCAGCAACCGGGGAGGGTTGAACACTGAAGCTTTCTTT. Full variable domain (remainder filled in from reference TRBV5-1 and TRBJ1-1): KAGVTQTPRYLIKTRGQQVTLSCSPISGHRSVSWYQQTPGQGLQFLFEYFSETQRNKGNFPGRFSGRQFSNSRSEMNVSTLELGDSALYLCASNRGGLNTEAFFGQGTRLTVV.

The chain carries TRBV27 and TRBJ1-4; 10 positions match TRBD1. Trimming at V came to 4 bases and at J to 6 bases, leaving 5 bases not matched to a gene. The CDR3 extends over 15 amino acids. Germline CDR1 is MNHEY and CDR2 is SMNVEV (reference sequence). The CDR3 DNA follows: TGTGCCAGCAGTTCCTGGACAGGGGGGGATGAAAAACTGTTTTTT. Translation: CASSSWTGGDEKLFF. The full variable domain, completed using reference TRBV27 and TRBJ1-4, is EAQVTQNPRYLITVTGKKLTVTCSQNMNHEYMSWYRQDPGLGLRQIYYSMNVEVTDKGDVPEGYKVSRKEKRNFPLILESPSPNQTSLYFCASSSWTGGDEKLFFGSGTQLSVL.

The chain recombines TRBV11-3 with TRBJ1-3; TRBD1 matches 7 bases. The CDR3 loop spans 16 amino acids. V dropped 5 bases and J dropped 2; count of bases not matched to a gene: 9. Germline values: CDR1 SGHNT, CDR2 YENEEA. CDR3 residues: CASSGVHRGAGNTIYF. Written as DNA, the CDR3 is TGTGCCAGCAGCGGGGTTCACAGGGGCGCTGGAAACACCATATATTTT. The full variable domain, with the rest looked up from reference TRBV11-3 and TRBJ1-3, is EAGVVQSPRYKIIEKKQPVAFWCNPISGHNTLYWYLQNLGQGPELLIRYENEEAVDDSQLPKDRFSAERLKGVDSTLKIQPAELGDSAVYLCASSGVHRGAGNTIYFGEGSWLTVV.

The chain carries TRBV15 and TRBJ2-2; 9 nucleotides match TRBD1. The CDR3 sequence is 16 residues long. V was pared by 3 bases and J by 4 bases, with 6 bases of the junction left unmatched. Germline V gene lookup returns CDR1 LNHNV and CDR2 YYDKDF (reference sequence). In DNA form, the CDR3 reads TGTGCCACCAGCAGCCCGGACAGGGGATTCACCGGGGAGCTGTTTTTT. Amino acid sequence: CATSSPDRGFTGELFF. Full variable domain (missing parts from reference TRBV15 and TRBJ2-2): DAMVIQNPRYQVTQFGKPVTLSCSQTLNHNVMYWYQQKSSQAPKLLFHYYDKDFNNEADTPDNFQSRRPNTSFCFLDIRSPGLGDTAMYLCATSSPDRGFTGELFFGEGSRLTVL.

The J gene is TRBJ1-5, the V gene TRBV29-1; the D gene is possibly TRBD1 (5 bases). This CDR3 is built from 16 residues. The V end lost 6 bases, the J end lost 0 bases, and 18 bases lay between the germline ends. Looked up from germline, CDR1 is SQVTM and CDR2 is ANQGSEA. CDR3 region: CSVFFRGLHSNQPQHF. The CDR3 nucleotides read TGCAGCGTGTTCTTCCGGGGACTCCATAGCAATCAGCCCCAGCATTTT.

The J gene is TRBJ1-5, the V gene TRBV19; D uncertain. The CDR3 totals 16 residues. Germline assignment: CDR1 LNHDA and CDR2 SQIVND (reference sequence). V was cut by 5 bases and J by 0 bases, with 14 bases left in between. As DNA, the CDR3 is TGTGCCAGTAGTCCGGACGTCGGGGATAGCAATCAGCCCCAGCATTTT. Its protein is CASSPDVGDSNQPQHF.

The CDR3 DNA reads as TGTGCCAGCAGCTTAGTAAAGGATCCGGGACTAGGACTCAATGAGCAGTTCTTC. Translation gives CASSLVKDPGLGLNEQFF. V and J are TRBV11-2 and TRBJ2-1; 8 bases align to TRBD2. Germline CDR1 SGHAT, CDR2 FQNNGV. V shed 1 base, J shed 6 bases, and the junction held 14 bases outside the gene matches. CDR3 length: 18 residues.